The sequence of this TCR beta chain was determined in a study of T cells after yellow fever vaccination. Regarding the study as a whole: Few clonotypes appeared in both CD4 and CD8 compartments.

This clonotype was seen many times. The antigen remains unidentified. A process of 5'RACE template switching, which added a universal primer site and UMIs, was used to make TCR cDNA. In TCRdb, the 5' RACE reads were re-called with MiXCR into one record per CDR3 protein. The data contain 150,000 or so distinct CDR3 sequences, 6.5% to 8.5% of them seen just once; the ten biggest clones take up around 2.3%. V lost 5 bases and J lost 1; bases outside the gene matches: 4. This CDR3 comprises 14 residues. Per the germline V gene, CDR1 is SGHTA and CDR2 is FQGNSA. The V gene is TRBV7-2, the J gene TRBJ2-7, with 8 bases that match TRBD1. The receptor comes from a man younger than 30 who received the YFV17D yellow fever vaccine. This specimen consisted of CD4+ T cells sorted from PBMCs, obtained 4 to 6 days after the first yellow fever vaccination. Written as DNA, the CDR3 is TGTGCCAGCAGCCCCCGACAGGGGTCCTACGAGCAGTACGTC. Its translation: CASSPRQGSYEQYV.